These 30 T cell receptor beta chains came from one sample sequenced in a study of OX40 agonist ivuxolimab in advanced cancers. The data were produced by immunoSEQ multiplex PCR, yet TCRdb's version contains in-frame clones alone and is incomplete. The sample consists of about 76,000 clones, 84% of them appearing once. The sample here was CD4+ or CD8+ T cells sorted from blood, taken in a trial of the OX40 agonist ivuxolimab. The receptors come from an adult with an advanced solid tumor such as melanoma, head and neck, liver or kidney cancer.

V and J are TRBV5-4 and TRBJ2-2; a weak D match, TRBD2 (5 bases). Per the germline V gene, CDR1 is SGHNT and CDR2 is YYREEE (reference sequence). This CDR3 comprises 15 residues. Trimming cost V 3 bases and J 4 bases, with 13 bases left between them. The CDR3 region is CASSYVEGSTGELFF. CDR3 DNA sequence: TGTGCCAGCAGCTACGTCGAGGGTAGCACCGGGGAGCTGTTTTTT.

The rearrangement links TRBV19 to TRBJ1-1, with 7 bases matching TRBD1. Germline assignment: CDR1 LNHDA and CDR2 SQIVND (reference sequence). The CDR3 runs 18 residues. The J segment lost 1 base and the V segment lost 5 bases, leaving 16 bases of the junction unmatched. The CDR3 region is CASSVIVQGRLWNTEAFF. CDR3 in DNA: TGTGCCAGTAGTGTGATCGTACAGGGGAGGCTATGGAACACTGAAGCTTTCTTT. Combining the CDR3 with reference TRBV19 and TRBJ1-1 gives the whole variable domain DGGITQSPKYLFRKEGQNVTLSCEQNLNHDAMYWYRQDPGQGLRLIYYSQIVNDFQKGDIAEGYSVSREKKESFPLTVTSAQKNPTAFYLCASSVIVQGRLWNTEAFFGQGTRLTVV.

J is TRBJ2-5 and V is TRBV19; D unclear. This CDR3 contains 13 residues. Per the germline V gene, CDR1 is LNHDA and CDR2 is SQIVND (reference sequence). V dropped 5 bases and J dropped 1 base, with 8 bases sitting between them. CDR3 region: CASSLDGQETQYF. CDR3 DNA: TGTGCCAGTAGTTTGGACGGCCAAGAGACCCAGTACTTC. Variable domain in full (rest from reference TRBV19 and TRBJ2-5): DGGITQSPKYLFRKEGQNVTLSCEQNLNHDAMYWYRQDPGQGLRLIYYSQIVNDFQKGDIAEGYSVSREKKESFPLTVTSAQKNPTAFYLCASSLDGQETQYFGPGTRLLVL.

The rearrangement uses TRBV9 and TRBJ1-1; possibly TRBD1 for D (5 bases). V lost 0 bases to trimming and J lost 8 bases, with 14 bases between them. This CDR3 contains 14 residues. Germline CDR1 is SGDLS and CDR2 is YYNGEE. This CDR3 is CASSVDQGITEAFF. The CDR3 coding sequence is TGTGCCAGCAGCGTAGACCAGGGAATCACCGAAGCTTTCTTT.

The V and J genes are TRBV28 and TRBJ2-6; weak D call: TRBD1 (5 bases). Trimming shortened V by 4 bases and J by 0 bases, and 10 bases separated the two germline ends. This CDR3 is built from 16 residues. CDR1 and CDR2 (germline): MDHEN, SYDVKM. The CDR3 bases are TGTGCCAGCAGTTGGACAAAGGTCTCTGGGGCCAACGTCCTGACTTTC. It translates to CASSWTKVSGANVLTF.

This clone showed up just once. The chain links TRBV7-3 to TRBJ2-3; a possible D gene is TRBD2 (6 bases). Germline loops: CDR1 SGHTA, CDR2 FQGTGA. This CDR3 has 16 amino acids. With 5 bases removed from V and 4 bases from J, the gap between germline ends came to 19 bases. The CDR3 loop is CASSPEVGPGADTQYF. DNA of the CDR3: TGTGCCAGCAGCCCAGAAGTCGGCCCGGGAGCAGATACGCAGTATTTT.

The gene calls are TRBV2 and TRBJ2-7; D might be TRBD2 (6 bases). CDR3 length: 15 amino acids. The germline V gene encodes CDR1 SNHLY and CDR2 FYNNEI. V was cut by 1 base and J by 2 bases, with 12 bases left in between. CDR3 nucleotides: TGTGCCAGCAGTGAAGGGGGACTCCTCGCCTACGAGCAGTACTTC. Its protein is CASSEGGLLAYEQYF.

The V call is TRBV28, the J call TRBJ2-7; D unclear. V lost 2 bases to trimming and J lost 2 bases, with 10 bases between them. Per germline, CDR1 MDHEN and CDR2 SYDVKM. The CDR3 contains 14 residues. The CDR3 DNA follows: TGTGCCAGCAGTTTACCCCGGGTTCCCTACGAGCAGTACTTC. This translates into CASSLPRVPYEQYF.

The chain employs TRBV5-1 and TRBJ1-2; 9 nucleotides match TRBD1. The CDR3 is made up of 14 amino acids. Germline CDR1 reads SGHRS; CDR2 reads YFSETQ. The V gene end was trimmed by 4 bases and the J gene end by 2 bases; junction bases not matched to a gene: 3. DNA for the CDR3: TGCGCCAGCAGCCGGGACAGGGTGAACTATGGCTACACCTTC. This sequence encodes CASSRDRVNYGYTF.

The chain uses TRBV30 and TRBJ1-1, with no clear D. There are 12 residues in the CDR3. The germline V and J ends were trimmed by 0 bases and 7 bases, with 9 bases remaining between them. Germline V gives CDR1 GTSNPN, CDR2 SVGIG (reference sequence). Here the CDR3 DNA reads TGTGCCTGGAGTGTAGAAAGAAGTGAAGCTTTCTTT. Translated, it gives CAWSVERSEAFF.

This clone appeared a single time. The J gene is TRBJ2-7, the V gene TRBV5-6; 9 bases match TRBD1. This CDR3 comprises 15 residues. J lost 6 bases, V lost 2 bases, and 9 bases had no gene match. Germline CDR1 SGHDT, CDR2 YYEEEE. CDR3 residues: CASSFWGTGTSEQYF. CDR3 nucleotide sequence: TGTGCCAGCAGCTTTTGGGGGACAGGGACAAGCGAGCAGTACTTC.

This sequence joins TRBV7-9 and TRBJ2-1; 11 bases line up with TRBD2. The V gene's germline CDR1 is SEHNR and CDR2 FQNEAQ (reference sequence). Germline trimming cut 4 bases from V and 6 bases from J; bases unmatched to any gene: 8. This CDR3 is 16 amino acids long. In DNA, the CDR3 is TGTGCCAGCAGCTCCAGGATAGCGGGGGGGTTCAATGAGCAGTTCTTC. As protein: CASSSRIAGGFNEQFF.

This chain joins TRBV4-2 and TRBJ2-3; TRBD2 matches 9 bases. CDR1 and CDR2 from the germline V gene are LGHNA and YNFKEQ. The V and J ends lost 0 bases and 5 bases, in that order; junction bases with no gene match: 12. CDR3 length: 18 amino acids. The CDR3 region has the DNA TGTGCCAGCAGCCAAGATCGCGCGGCTAGCGGGGTAGGAGATACGCAGTATTTT. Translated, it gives CASSQDRAASGVGDTQYF.

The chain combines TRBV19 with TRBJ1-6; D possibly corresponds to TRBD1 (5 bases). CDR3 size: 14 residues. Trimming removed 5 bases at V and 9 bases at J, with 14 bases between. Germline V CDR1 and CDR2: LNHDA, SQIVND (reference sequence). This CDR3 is CASSPARGTSPLHF. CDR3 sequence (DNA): TGTGCCAGTAGTCCCGCGCGGGGGACTTCACCCCTCCACTTT.

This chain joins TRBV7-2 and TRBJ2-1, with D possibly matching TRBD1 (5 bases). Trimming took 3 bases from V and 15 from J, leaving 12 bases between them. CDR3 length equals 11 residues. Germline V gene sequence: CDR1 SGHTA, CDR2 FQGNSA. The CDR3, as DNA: TGTGCCAGCAGCTTTTTACAGGAAATGTTCTTC. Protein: CASSFLQEMFF.

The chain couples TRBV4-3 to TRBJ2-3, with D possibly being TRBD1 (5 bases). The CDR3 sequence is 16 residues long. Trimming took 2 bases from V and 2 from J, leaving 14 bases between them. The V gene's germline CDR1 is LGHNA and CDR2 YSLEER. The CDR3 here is CASSQRGGRYTDTQYF. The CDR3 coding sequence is TGCGCCAGCAGCCAAAGGGGCGGACGGTACACAGATACGCAGTATTTT.

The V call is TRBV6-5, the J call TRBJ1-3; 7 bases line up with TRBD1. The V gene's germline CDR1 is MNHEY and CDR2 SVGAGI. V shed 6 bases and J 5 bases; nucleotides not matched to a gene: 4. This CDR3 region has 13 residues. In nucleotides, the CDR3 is TGTGCCAGCAGGCCAGGGGGTAGAAACACCATATATTTT. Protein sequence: CASRPGGRNTIYF.

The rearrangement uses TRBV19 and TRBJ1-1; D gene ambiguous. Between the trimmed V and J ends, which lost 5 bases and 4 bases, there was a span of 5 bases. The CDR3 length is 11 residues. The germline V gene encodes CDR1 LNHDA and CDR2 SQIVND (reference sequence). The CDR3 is CASSWGTEAFF. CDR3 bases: TGTGCCAGTAGTTGGGGCACTGAAGCTTTCTTT.

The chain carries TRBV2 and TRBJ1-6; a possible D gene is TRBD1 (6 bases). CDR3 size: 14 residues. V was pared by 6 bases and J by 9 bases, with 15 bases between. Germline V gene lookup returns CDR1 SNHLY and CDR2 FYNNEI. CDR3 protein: CASSLGGPGSPLHF. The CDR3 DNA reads TGTGCCAGCAGCCTCGGGGGGCCGGGTTCACCCCTCCACTTT.

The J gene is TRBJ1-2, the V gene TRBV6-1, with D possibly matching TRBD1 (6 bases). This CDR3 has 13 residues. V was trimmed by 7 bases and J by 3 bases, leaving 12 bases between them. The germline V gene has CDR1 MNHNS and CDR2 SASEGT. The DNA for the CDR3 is TGTGCCAGCACCGAGGACAGCTACTATGGCTACACCTTC. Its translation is CASTEDSYYGYTF.

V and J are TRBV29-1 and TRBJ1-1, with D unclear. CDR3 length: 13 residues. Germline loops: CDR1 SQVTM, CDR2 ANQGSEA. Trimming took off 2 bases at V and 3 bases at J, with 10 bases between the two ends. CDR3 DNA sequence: TGCAGCGTTGAAAGGTCCCTGGACACTGAAGCTTTCTTT. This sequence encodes CSVERSLDTEAFF.

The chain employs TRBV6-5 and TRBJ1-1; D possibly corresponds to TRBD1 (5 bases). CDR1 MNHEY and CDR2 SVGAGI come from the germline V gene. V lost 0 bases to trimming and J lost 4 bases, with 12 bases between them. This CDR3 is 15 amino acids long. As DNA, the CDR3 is TGTGCCAGCAGTTACTCTGATCGGGGGGTCACTGAAGCTTTCTTT. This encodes CASSYSDRGVTEAFF.

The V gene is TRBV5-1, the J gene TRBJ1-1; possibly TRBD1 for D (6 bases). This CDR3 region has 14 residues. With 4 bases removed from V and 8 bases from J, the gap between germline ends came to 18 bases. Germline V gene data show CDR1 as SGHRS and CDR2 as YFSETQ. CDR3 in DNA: TGCGCCAGCAGCAAAGATCAACAGGGTTTCGAAGCTTTCTTT. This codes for CASSKDQQGFEAFF.

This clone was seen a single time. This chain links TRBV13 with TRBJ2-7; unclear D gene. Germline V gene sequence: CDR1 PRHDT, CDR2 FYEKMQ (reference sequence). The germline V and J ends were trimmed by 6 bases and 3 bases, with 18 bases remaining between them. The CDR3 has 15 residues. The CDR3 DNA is TGTGCCAGCAGAACGACGGACCGAGCGAACTACGAGCAGTACTTC. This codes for CASRTTDRANYEQYF.

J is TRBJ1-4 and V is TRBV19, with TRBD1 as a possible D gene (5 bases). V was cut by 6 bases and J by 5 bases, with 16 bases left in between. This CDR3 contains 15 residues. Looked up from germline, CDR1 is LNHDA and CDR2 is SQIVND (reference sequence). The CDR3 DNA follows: TGTGCCAGTAGCTGGGCTTACAGGCCAAATGAAAAACTGTTTTTT. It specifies CASSWAYRPNEKLFF.

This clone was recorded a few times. The CDR3 region is CASTSNTDSGELFF. The CDR3 DNA is TGTGCCAGCACCTCCAACACGGATTCCGGGGAGCTGTTTTTT. The V gene is TRBV2, the J gene TRBJ2-2; no reliable D call. Trimming pared 7 bases from V and 6 bases from J, leaving 15 bases between. Germline assignment: CDR1 SNHLY and CDR2 FYNNEI. This CDR3 region has 14 residues.

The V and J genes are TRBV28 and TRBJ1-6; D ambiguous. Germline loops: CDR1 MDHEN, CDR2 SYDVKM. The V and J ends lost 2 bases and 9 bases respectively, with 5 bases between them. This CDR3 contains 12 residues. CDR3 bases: TGTGCCAGCAGTTTACGCGGTTCACCCCTCCACTTT. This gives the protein CASSLRGSPLHF.

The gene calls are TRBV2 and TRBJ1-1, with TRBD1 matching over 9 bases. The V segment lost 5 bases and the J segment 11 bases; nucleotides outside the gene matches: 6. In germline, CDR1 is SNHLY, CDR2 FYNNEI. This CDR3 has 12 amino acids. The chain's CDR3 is CASSRGDRAAFF. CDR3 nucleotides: TGTGCCAGCAGTCGGGGGGACAGGGCCGCTTTCTTT.

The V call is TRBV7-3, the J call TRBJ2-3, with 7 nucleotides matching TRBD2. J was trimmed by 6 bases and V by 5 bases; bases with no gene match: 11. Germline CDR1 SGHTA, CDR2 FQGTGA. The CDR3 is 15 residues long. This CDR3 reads CASSPPGEGRDTQYF. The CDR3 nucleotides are TGTGCCAGCAGCCCACCGGGGGAGGGGAGGGATACGCAGTATTTT.

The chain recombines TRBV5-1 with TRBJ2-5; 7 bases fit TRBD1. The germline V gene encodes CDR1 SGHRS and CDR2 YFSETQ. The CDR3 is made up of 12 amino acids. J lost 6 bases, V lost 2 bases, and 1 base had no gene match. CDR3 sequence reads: CASSLQGQTQYF. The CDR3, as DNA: TGCGCCAGCAGCTTACAGGGGCAGACCCAGTACTTC.